This TCR beta chain is from a study of metastatic and nonmetastatic thyroid tumors. Germline loops: CDR1 SQVTM, CDR2 ANQGSEA. The CDR3 is made up of 14 amino acids. V was cut by 7 bases and J by 2 bases, with 17 bases left in between. In its sample, this clone was seen a few times. No treatment of any kind had been given to any patient before thyroid surgery. TCRdb recomputed clones from the PCR reads via MiXCR. The table records around 22,000 clones, more than 30% of them present only once. This chain joins TRBV29-1 and TRBJ1-2; D might be TRBD1 (6 bases). The clonotype comes from a male donor with papillary thyroid cancer or a benign thyroid nodule (not recorded which). Some clones in this sample may be carry-over from other donors' samples. Specimen: blood. CDR3 amino acids: CSAGRGLGNYGYTF. CDR3 DNA: TGCAGCGCCGGCAGGGGCTTGGGAAACTATGGCTACACCTTC.